This T cell receptor beta chain was sequenced during a study of shared T cell receptors in the human thymus. The table came from immunoSEQ multiplex PCR; TCRdb's copy has only in-frame clones and leaves some out. The table records roughly 700,000 clones, 88% of them present only once. Germline assignment: CDR1 SGHTS and CDR2 YDEGEE. The CDR3 is 17 residues long. The V segment lost 0 bases and the J segment 7 bases; nucleotides outside the gene matches: 6. This sample was shared with a second study, whose subject was human thymus T cells. Per that paper: Reports from related research described highly overlapping thymic repertoires among unrelated individuals.

This sequence originates from a boy under three years old with a congenital heart defect. The source material was thymocytes. V is TRBV5-8 and J is TRBJ2-1; 14 bases fit TRBD2. The CDR3 DNA is TGTGCCAGCAGCTTGGTGACTAGCGGGAGGGCCCGGAATGAGCAGTTCTTC. Protein sequence: CASSLVTSGRARNEQFF.